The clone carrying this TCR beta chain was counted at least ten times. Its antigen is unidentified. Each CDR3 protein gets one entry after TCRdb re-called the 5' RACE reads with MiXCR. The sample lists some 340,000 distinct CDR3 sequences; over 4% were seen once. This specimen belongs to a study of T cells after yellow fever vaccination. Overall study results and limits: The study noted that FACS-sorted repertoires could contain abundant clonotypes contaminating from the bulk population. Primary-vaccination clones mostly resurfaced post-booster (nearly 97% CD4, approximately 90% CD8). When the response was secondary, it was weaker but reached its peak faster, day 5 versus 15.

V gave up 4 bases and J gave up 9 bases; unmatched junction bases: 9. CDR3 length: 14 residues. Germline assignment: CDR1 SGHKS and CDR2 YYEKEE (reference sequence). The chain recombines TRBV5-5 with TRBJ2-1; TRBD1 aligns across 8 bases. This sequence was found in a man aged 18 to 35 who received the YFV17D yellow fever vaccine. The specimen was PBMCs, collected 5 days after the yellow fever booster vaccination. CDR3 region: CASSPRDRRPEQFF. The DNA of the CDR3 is TGTGCCAGCAGCCCGCGGGACAGGAGACCTGAGCAGTTCTTC.